Following are 4 T cell receptor beta chains from one sample sequenced in a study of T-cell reconstitution after alpha-beta-depleted transplantation in children. Construction of the TCRbeta library involved unique molecular identifiers. TCRdb called the PCR reads again in MiXCR, with one record for every CDR3 protein. The repertoire includes about 76,000 distinct CDR3 sequences, 11% to 15% of them detected once, and about 25% sits in the top ten. Specimen: PBMCs, mostly from graft donor cells, collected 180 days after TCRalphabeta/CD19-depleted stem cell transplant. The receptors originated from a male patient between 2 and 9 years old who had a stem cell transplant for acute lymphoblastic leukemia, so the T cells may come from the graft donor.

This clonotype turned up a few times. The chain carries TRBV6-2 or TRBV6-3 and TRBJ1-1; unclear D gene. The CDR3 has 11 residues. Per the germline V gene, CDR1 is MNHEY and CDR2 is SVGEGT. Trimming shortened V by 7 bases and J by 5 bases, and 8 bases separated the two germline ends. CDR3 nucleotide sequence: TGTGCCAGCAACCGGTGGACTGAAGCTTTCTTT. Its protein is CASNRWTEAFF.

The CDR3 here is CASSYRGQDEQFF. The CDR3 coding sequence is TGTGCCAGCAGTTACAGGGGGCAGGATGAGCAGTTCTTC. The chain joins TRBV2 to TRBJ2-1; TRBD1 matches 9 bases. CDR3 length: 13 residues. Per germline, CDR1 SNHLY and CDR2 FYNNEI. Trimming took 5 bases from V and 8 from J; bases not matched to a gene: 4.

The table lists this clonotype with a few counts. This chain links TRBV6-5 with TRBJ1-1; D might be TRBD1 (5 bases). The ends were cut back, 7 bases at V and 3 bases at J, with 6 bases in the middle. Germline V gene sequence: CDR1 MNHEY, CDR2 SVGAGI. This CDR3 region has 11 residues. CDR3 region: CASTRDTEAFF. DNA of the CDR3: TGTGCCAGCACCAGGGACACTGAAGCTTTCTTT.

The chain recombines TRBV6-2 or TRBV6-3 with TRBJ2-7; no firm D call. V lost 6 bases to trimming and J lost 3 bases, with 12 bases between them. Germline CDR1 and CDR2: MNHEY and SVGEGT. The CDR3 runs to 13 residues. The chain's CDR3 is CASSSRAHYEQYF. CDR3 bases: TGTGCCAGCAGCAGCCGGGCCCACTACGAGCAGTACTTC.